One sample yielded the 6 T cell receptor beta chains listed below, sequenced in a study of shared clonotypes between healthy human individuals. The method was immunoSEQ multiplex PCR; TCRdb's version includes in-frame clones alone and lacks a portion of them. Here the sample spans about 1.5 million clones, around 97% being singletons. The sample was naive CD4+ T cells sorted from blood. Stated subset: CD45RA+ positively selected. These receptors were collected from a man younger than 45 in good health.

The chain combines TRBV11-2 with TRBJ2-2; 9 bases line up with TRBD1. CDR3 size: 15 residues. Germline CDR1 reads SGHAT; CDR2 reads FQNNGV. The V gene end was trimmed by 3 bases and the J gene end by 3 bases; junction bases not matched to a gene: 2. The CDR3 region is CASSFGDRDTGELFF. For the CDR3, the DNA is TGTGCCAGCAGCTTCGGGGACAGGGACACCGGGGAGCTGTTTTTT.

Comments on this clone: Other DNA sequences in the same sample also yield this CDR3. The V call is TRBV5-1, the J call TRBJ1-4; D unresolved. CDR3 length: 15 amino acids. The germline V and J ends were trimmed by 0 bases and 0 bases, with 6 bases remaining between them. CDR1 is SGHRS and CDR2 is YFSETQ in the germline V gene. Here the CDR3 DNA reads TGCGCCAGCAGCTTGGCGAGGGCAACTAATGAAAAACTGTTTTTT. Protein sequence: CASSLARATNEKLFF.

This clone occurred once. The CDR3: CASSMGLAVYNEQFF. The CDR3 DNA sequence: TGTGCCAGCAGCATGGGACTAGCGGTCTACAATGAGCAGTTCTTC. This sequence joins TRBV7-9 and TRBJ2-1; 11 positions agree with TRBD2. The CDR3 loop spans 15 amino acids. Trimming cost V 5 bases and J 3 bases; bases outside gene matches: 3. Germline CDR1 is SEHNR and CDR2 is FQNEAQ (reference sequence).

In the case of this clone: Other nucleotide sequences in the sample specify the same CDR3. The CDR3 nucleotides read TGTGCCAGCTCACCAGGCCTAGCGGGACAAGAGACCCAGTACTTC. Its protein is CASSPGLAGQETQYF. This chain joins TRBV18 and TRBJ2-5, with 9 positions matching TRBD2. Germline CDR1 reads KGHSH; CDR2 reads LQKENI. Losses at the gene ends were 2 bases for V and 2 bases for J; bases not matched to a gene: 3. The CDR3 loop spans 15 amino acids.

The V gene is TRBV19, the J gene TRBJ2-2, with D uncertain. Trimming removed 1 base from V and 8 bases from J, with 14 bases in between. The CDR3 sequence is 15 residues long. Germline V gives CDR1 LNHDA, CDR2 SQIVND (reference sequence). CDR3 amino acids: CASSIAGRILGELFF. As DNA, the CDR3 is TGTGCCAGTAGTATAGCAGGCAGAATTTTGGGGGAGCTGTTTTTT.

V gene TRBV19 combines with J gene TRBJ2-5, with D unresolved. V lost 1 base and J 0 bases, leaving 6 bases between the germline ends. Germline lookup yields CDR1 LNHDA and CDR2 SQIVND (reference sequence). This CDR3 region has 14 residues. CDR3 amino acids: CASSIGGNQETQYF. CDR3 nucleotide sequence: TGTGCCAGTAGTATAGGAGGTAACCAAGAGACCCAGTACTTC.